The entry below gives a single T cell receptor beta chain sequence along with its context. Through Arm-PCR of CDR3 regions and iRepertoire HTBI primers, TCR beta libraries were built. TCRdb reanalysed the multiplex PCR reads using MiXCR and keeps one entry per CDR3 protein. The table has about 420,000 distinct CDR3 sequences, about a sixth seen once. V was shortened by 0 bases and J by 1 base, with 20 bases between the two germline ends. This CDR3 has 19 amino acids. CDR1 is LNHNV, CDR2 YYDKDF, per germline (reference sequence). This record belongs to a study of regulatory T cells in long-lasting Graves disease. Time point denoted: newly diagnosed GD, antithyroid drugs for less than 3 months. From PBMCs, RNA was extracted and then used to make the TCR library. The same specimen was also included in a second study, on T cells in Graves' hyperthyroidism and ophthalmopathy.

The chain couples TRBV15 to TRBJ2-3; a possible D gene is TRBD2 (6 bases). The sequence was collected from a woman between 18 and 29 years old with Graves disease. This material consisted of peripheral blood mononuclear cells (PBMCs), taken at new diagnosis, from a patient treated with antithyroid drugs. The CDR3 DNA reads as TGTGCCACCAGCAGAGATCGCCCTCTCCTCGGGAGAGGCACAGATACGCAGTATTTT. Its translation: CATSRDRPLLGRGTDTQYF.